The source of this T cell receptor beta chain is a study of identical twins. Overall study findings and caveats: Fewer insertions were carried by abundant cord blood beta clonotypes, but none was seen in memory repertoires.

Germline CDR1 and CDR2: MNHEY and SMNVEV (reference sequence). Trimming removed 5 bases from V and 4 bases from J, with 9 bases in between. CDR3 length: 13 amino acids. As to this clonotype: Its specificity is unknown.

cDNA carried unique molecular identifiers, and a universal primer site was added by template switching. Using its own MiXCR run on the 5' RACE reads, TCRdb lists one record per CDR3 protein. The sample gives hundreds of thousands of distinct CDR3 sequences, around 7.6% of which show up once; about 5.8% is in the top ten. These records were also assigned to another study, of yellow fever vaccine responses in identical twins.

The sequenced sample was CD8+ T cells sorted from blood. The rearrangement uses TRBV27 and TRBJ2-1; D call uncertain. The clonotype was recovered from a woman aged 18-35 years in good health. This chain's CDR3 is CASSPSFYNEQFF. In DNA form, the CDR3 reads TGTGCCAGCAGTCCCAGCTTTTACAATGAGCAGTTCTTC.